Presented here are 30 T cell receptor beta chains from one specimen sequenced in a study of PD-L1 blockade in urothelial cancer. Clones were read by immunoSEQ multiplex PCR, and TCRdb kept only the in-frame ones, dropping some. The sample consists of 90,000 to 120,000 clones, about 91% of them appearing once. The sequenced sample was PBMCs, obtained around atezolizumab (anti-PD-L1) treatment. The receptors shown here come from a woman older than 75 with urothelial cancer.

V and J are TRBV28 and TRBJ2-1; 8 positions match TRBD2. This CDR3 comprises 15 residues. The V and J ends lost 6 bases and 8 bases, in that order; junction bases with no gene match: 12. Germline CDR1 MDHEN, CDR2 SYDVKM. CDR3 amino acids: CASSRPGGGLYEQFF. The CDR3 region has the DNA TGTGCCAGCAGCCGCCCCGGCGGGGGGCTTTATGAGCAGTTCTTC.

This sequence joins TRBV11-2 and TRBJ2-7, with TRBD2 matching 9 bases. The CDR3 spans 16 residues. Germline V gene data show CDR1 as SGHAT and CDR2 as FQNNGV. V lost 2 bases to trimming and J lost 5 bases; unmatched junction nucleotides: 10. CDR3 in amino acids: CASSLLFAGGPHEQYF. CDR3 coding DNA: TGTGCCAGCAGCTTACTTTTTGCGGGAGGGCCCCACGAGCAGTACTTC.

The chain recombines TRBV28 with TRBJ2-3; the D gene is possibly TRBD2 (5 bases). The V end lost 6 bases, the J end lost 5 bases, and 18 bases lay between the germline ends. CDR1 is MDHEN and CDR2 is SYDVKM in the germline V gene. The CDR3 covers 15 residues. The CDR3 nucleotides are TGTGCCAGCAGGGGCTACTCGGACTTCGTAGATACGCAGTATTTT. Translated: CASRGYSDFVDTQYF.

V usage is TRBV27 and J usage is TRBJ2-3; 7 nucleotides align to TRBD2. This CDR3 comprises 18 residues. Germline V gene sequence: CDR1 MNHEY, CDR2 SMNVEV (reference sequence). J was trimmed by 0 bases and V by 6 bases; bases with no gene match: 15. The CDR3 sequence: CASSPSAASGASTDTQYF. As DNA, the CDR3 is TGTGCCAGCAGCCCCAGTGCGGCTAGCGGAGCGAGCACAGATACGCAGTATTTT.

V is TRBV5-1 and J is TRBJ2-1, with 9 bases identical to TRBD2. Germline V gene sequence: CDR1 SGHRS, CDR2 YFSETQ. Germline trimming cut 4 bases from V and 4 bases from J; bases unmatched to any gene: 9. The CDR3 consists of 16 residues. The CDR3 nucleotides read TGCGCCAGCAGCCCCCTTGAAGCGGGAGGTTACAATGAGCAGTTCTTC. Its translation is CASSPLEAGGYNEQFF.

The V call is TRBV19, the J call TRBJ2-1, with TRBD2 matching 9 bases. V lost 3 bases and J lost 4; bases outside the gene matches: 4. Per the germline V gene, CDR1 is LNHDA and CDR2 is SQIVND (reference sequence). This CDR3 contains 15 residues. CDR3 in amino acids: CASSMDSGGYNEQFF. CDR3 bases: TGTGCCAGTAGTATGGATAGCGGGGGATACAATGAGCAGTTCTTC. Filled out from reference TRBV19 and TRBJ2-1, the complete variable domain reads DGGITQSPKYLFRKEGQNVTLSCEQNLNHDAMYWYRQDPGQGLRLIYYSQIVNDFQKGDIAEGYSVSREKKESFPLTVTSAQKNPTAFYLCASSMDSGGYNEQFFGPGTRLTVL.

The CDR3 is CASSLALGDYGYTF. The DNA for the CDR3 is TGTGCCAGCAGCTTAGCGCTCGGGGACTATGGCTACACCTTC. This sequence joins TRBV7-8 and TRBJ1-2; D is unresolved. This CDR3 is 14 amino acids long. With 0 bases removed from V and 3 bases from J, the gap between germline ends came to 8 bases. The germline CDR1 and CDR2 sequences are SGHVS and FQNEAQ.

The V gene is TRBV5-6, the J gene TRBJ1-1; TRBD1 matches at 7 bases. Germline V gives CDR1 SGHDT, CDR2 YYEEEE. The trim removed 4 bases at V and 1 base at J, leaving 7 bases unmatched. The CDR3 covers 15 residues. The CDR3 reads CASSTRQGRNTEAFF. CDR3 sequence (DNA): TGTGCCAGCAGCACTCGACAGGGTCGGAACACTGAAGCTTTCTTT.

The chain has TRBV5-1 and TRBJ2-1; 13 bases align to TRBD2. J was trimmed by 7 bases and V by 3 bases; bases with no gene match: 4. From germline, CDR1 is SGHRS and CDR2 YFSETQ. This CDR3 spans 15 amino acids. The CDR3, as DNA: TGCGCCAGCAGCTACGGGACTAGCGGGATTAATGAGCAGTTCTTC. It specifies CASSYGTSGINEQFF.

The V gene is TRBV7-3, the J gene TRBJ2-1; D call uncertain. Trimming left V 2 bases short and J 9 bases short, with 11 bases between. The CDR3 covers 13 residues. Germline V gene sequence: CDR1 SGHTA, CDR2 FQGTGA. The CDR3 DNA is TGTGCCAGCAGCTTATCCGTTGATAGTGAGCAGTTCTTC. As protein: CASSLSVDSEQFF.

This clone was observed once. The V call is TRBV18, the J call TRBJ1-5, with D tentatively TRBD1 (5 bases). The CDR3 runs 15 residues. Germline values: CDR1 KGHSH, CDR2 LQKENI. Trimming cost V 3 bases and J 2 bases, with 11 bases left between them. Here the CDR3 DNA reads TGTGCCAGCTCACCGGACATAGGGGGCAATCAGCCCCAGCATTTT. Translating it yields CASSPDIGGNQPQHF.

This chain links TRBV6-5 with TRBJ1-1, with a weak D call TRBD1 (6 bases). Germline CDR1 and CDR2: MNHEY and SVGAGI. The V end was cut by 5 bases, the J end by 1 base, with 14 bases between. There are 15 residues in the CDR3. The CDR3 reads CASSTTGHSNTEAFF. CDR3 sequence (DNA): TGTGCCAGCAGTACTACGGGACACTCGAACACTGAAGCTTTCTTT.

This clone has only one observation. In DNA form, the CDR3 reads TGTGCCAGCTCACCAAAGCACGAGCAGTACTTC. Amino acids: CASSPKHEQYF. The chain carries TRBV18 and TRBJ2-7; D remains unclear. Germline loops: CDR1 KGHSH, CDR2 LQKENI. V was trimmed by 2 bases and J by 5 bases, leaving 4 bases between them. This CDR3 has 11 residues.

The CDR3, as DNA: TGTGCCAGTAGTATAGCCAACTCTGCAGGAATCGGCGGCTACACCTTC. This translates into CASSIANSAGIGGYTF. V and J are TRBV19 and TRBJ1-2, with D hard to call. V was pared by 1 base and J by 8 bases, with 20 bases between. CDR3 size: 16 residues. Germline-derived CDR1 and CDR2 are LNHDA and SQIVND (reference sequence).

The rearrangement joins TRBV6-4 to TRBJ2-1, with D possibly TRBD1 on 5 matching bases. The CDR3 loop spans 13 amino acids. V was shortened by 4 bases and J by 8 bases, with 12 bases between the two germline ends. The germline gives CDR1 MRHNA, CDR2 SNTAGT. CDR3 nucleotide sequence: TGTGCCAGCAGTGTTGACAGCACCTATGAGCAGTTCTTC. This codes for CASSVDSTYEQFF.

J is TRBJ1-3 and V is TRBV7-8; tentatively, D is TRBD1 (5 bases). Germline V CDR1 and CDR2: SGHVS, FQNEAQ. V lost 5 bases and J lost 2, with 16 bases in between. CDR3 length: 16 amino acids. The chain's CDR3 is CASSPSGDQTGNTIYF. The CDR3, as DNA: TGTGCCAGCAGCCCCTCGGGGGACCAAACTGGAAACACCATATATTTT.

This chain joins TRBV18 and TRBJ2-6; 8 nucleotides align to TRBD1. The length of the CDR3 is 20 residues. The germline V gene encodes CDR1 KGHSH and CDR2 LQKENI. After removal of 2 bases from V and 4 bases from J, the junction contained 16 bases not matched to a gene. The CDR3, as DNA: TGTGCCAGCTCACCATCGCCGGGTCAGGGGGCGATCGGGGGGGCCAACGTCCTGACTTTC. Its protein product is CASSPSPGQGAIGGANVLTF.

V is TRBV30 and J is TRBJ1-5; possibly TRBD1 for D (5 bases). From germline, CDR1 is GTSNPN and CDR2 SVGIG (reference sequence). The CDR3 extends over 15 amino acids. Trimming removed 0 bases at V and 6 bases at J, with 15 bases between. The CDR3 DNA is TGTGCCTGGAGTGTAGGGGCCGGACGGGCTCAGCCCCAGCATTTT. Encoded protein: CAWSVGAGRAQPQHF.

This clone was seen only once. The chain uses TRBV18 and TRBJ2-6; 8 bases are a match to TRBD1. Germline CDR1 and CDR2: KGHSH and LQKENI. CDR3 size: 23 residues. Trimming took 3 bases from V and 3 from J; bases not matched to a gene: 25. The CDR3 coding sequence is TGTGCCAGCTCACCCTCGAGTAAGAGGAAAACAGGGGGACAACAGGGTGGGGCCAACGTCCTGACTTTC. It codes for CASSPSSKRKTGGQQGGANVLTF.

In this sample, this clone turned up once. The chain employs TRBV5-1 and TRBJ2-5; 10 bases fit TRBD2. The CDR3 has 15 amino acids. With 2 bases clipped from V and 2 bases from J, the junction kept 3 bases outside the gene matches. From germline, CDR1 is SGHRS and CDR2 YFSETQ. The CDR3 loop is CASSFGLADQETQYF. The CDR3 bases are TGCGCCAGCAGCTTCGGACTAGCGGATCAAGAGACCCAGTACTTC.

This clone was observed once. The chain combines TRBV4-2 with TRBJ2-3; TRBD1 is a possible D gene (6 bases). The V gene lost 5 bases and the J gene lost 2 bases, with 17 bases spanning the gap. The germline V gene encodes CDR1 LGHNA and CDR2 YNFKEQ. This CDR3 has 16 amino acids. The CDR3 nucleotides are TGTGCCAGCAGCTCCGGACAGCCCGGCTCCACAGATACGCAGTATTTT. Its protein product is CASSSGQPGSTDTQYF.

This chain uses TRBV5-6 with TRBJ1-1, with D unresolved. The V gene lost 4 bases and the J gene lost 1 base, with 8 bases spanning the gap. The CDR3 totals 13 residues. CDR1 SGHDT and CDR2 YYEEEE come from the germline V gene. The CDR3 loop is CASSGQANTEAFF. The CDR3 DNA sequence: TGTGCCAGCAGCGGGCAGGCGAACACTGAAGCTTTCTTT.

The chain has TRBV5-1 and TRBJ2-1, with 7 bases fitting TRBD2. This CDR3 region has 14 residues. Looked up from germline, CDR1 is SGHRS and CDR2 is YFSETQ. V lost 4 bases and J lost 9; bases outside the gene matches: 10. DNA for the CDR3: TGCGCCAGCAGCCCAGAAACAGCGGGAATTGAGCAGTTCTTC. Amino acid sequence: CASSPETAGIEQFF.

V and J are TRBV27 and TRBJ2-3; 7 bases are a match to TRBD1. The germline CDR1 and CDR2 sequences are MNHEY and SMNVEV (reference sequence). This CDR3 has 14 residues. V lost 5 bases, J lost 8 bases, and 10 bases stayed unmatched. The CDR3 reads CASSTPTGAATQYF. In DNA form, the CDR3 reads TGTGCCAGCAGTACCCCCACAGGGGCGGCTACGCAGTATTTT.

The rearrangement links TRBV7-2 to TRBJ2-3; D ambiguous. V lost 2 bases, J lost 0 bases, and 9 bases lay in between. The CDR3 has 15 residues. Germline lookup yields CDR1 SGHTA and CDR2 FQGNSA. DNA of the CDR3: TGTGCCAGCAGCTTAATCCTCCTGAGCACAGATACGCAGTATTTT. Protein: CASSLILLSTDTQYF. Based on the CDR3 plus reference TRBV7-2 and TRBJ2-3, the full variable domain is GAGVSQSPSNKVTEKGKDVELRCDPISGHTALYWYRQSLGQGLEFLIYFQGNSAPDKSGLPSDRFSAERTGGSVSTLTIQRTQQEDSAVYLCASSLILLSTDTQYFGPGTRLTVL.

The chain couples TRBV11-2 to TRBJ2-2, with 12 positions matching TRBD2. V lost 6 bases and J lost 3; bases outside the gene matches: 5. The V gene's germline CDR1 is SGHAT and CDR2 FQNNGV. The CDR3 is 16 amino acids. Here the CDR3 reads CASSGGLAGYTGELFF. CDR3 DNA sequence: TGTGCCAGCAGTGGAGGACTAGCGGGATACACCGGGGAGCTGTTTTTT.

The gene calls are TRBV7-7 and TRBJ2-1; 9 bases agree with TRBD1. After removal of 5 bases from V and 4 bases from J, the junction contained 6 bases not matched to a gene. This CDR3 has 15 amino acids. CDR1 is SSHAT and CDR2 is FNYEAQ in the germline V gene (reference sequence). The CDR3 region is CASSRTGDRYNEQFF. CDR3 DNA sequence: TGTGCCAGCAGCCGGACAGGGGATCGATACAATGAGCAGTTCTTC.

This clone was counted only a few times. V usage is TRBV27 and J usage is TRBJ2-7, with 8 bases aligning to TRBD1. This CDR3 region has 14 residues. Trimming cost V 5 bases and J 5 bases; bases outside gene matches: 8. Germline V gene lookup returns CDR1 MNHEY and CDR2 SMNVEV (reference sequence). For the CDR3, the DNA is TGTGCCAGCAGTCACGGACAGGGACGGAACGAGCAGTACTTC. This translates into CASSHGQGRNEQYF.

The chain uses TRBV27 and TRBJ1-4, with TRBD1 identical over 7 bases. This CDR3 has 18 amino acids. V was clipped by 0 bases and J by 8 bases; unmatched bases: 15. Germline assignment: CDR1 MNHEY and CDR2 SMNVEV (reference sequence). CDR3: CASSLSRTGAFRGEKLFF. The CDR3 DNA follows: TGTGCCAGCAGTTTATCGAGGACAGGTGCCTTCCGCGGCGAAAAACTGTTTTTT.

This rearrangement joins TRBV29-1 to TRBJ1-3; D call uncertain. The V end was cut by 4 bases, the J end by 0 bases, with 4 bases between. Germline loops: CDR1 SQVTM, CDR2 ANQGSEA. The CDR3 runs 12 residues. The CDR3, as DNA: TGCAGCGTTGGACTCTCTGGAAACACCATATATTTT. This gives the protein CSVGLSGNTIYF.